These 6 T cell receptor beta chains came from one sample sequenced in a study of blood T cell repertoires in COVID-19. The table came from immunoSEQ multiplex PCR; TCRdb's copy has only in-frame clones and leaves some out. The data show 150,000 to 200,000 clones, 75% to 85% seen once. Material for sequencing was peripheral blood. The source is a woman between 40 and 55 years old with COVID-19, enrolled during active disease.

This clone was detected only once. The V call is TRBV7-4, the J call TRBJ2-7; TRBD2 is a possible D gene (6 bases). The CDR3 runs 13 residues. Trimming removed 5 bases at V and 6 bases at J, with 14 bases between. Germline CDR1 SGHVT, CDR2 SQSDAQ. This chain's CDR3 is CASSPSGDREQYF. CDR3 nucleotides: TGTGCCAGCAGCCCGTCGGGGGATCGCGAGCAGTACTTC.

This chain joins TRBV21-1 and TRBJ2-7; the D segment call TRBD1 is taken from the table without a DNA check. TRBV21-1 is assigned pseudogene status. This CDR3 region has 14 residues. This CDR3 is CASSSGQGRHEQYF. CDR3 nucleotide sequence: TGTGCCAGCAGCTCCGGACAGGGCAGGCACGAGCAGTACTTC.

The V and J genes are TRBV3-1 (or the pseudogene TRBV3-2) and TRBJ1-6, with D tentatively TRBD1 (5 bases). Germline loops: CDR1 LGHDT, CDR2 YNNKEL (reference sequence). The CDR3 spans 14 residues. The V gene lost 1 base and the J gene lost 11 bases, with 12 bases spanning the gap. The CDR3 nucleotides read TGTGCCAGCAGCCAAGGCCAGGGTTTGACACCCCTCCACTTT. Amino acids: CASSQGQGLTPLHF.

This clone was observed a handful of times. The gene calls are TRBV19 and TRBJ2-7; D gene uncertain. Between the trimmed V and J ends, which lost 9 bases and 3 bases, there was a span of 6 bases. The CDR3 has 10 residues. Looked up from germline, CDR1 is LNHDA and CDR2 is SQIVND (reference sequence). Written as DNA, the CDR3 is TGTGCCAGAAATCACTACGAGCAGTACTTC. Amino acids: CARNHYEQYF.

The rearrangement joins TRBV28 to TRBJ1-2; D possibly corresponds to TRBD1 (5 bases). CDR1 and CDR2 from the germline V gene are MDHEN and SYDVKM. Trimming removed 3 bases from V and 7 bases from J, with 12 bases in between. This CDR3 is built from 13 residues. This CDR3 is CASSFEGAPGYTF. CDR3 nucleotide sequence: TGTGCCAGCAGTTTTGAAGGGGCGCCTGGCTACACCTTC.

The CDR3 spells CASSPKSVGTGTYEQYF. CDR3 sequence (DNA): TGTGCCAGCTCACCAAAGTCTGTAGGGACAGGAACTTACGAGCAGTACTTC. V gene TRBV18 combines with J gene TRBJ2-7; 8 positions match TRBD1. Germline V gives CDR1 KGHSH, CDR2 LQKENI. The V gene end was trimmed by 2 bases and the J gene end by 4 bases; junction bases not matched to a gene: 13. The CDR3 is made up of 17 amino acids.